This T cell receptor (beta chain) appears in the sequencing data of a study of low-dose radiotherapy and immunotherapy resistance in tumors. Background on the study: Cohort 1 got 0.5 Gy per fraction every 2 weeks, 6.5 Gy in total.

This clonotype was found many times. Stated time point: before trial treatment. First-strand cDNA relied on TRAV- and TRBV-specific primers spanning alpha and beta chains. With a V-primer adapter and a constant-region primer, TCRs were amplified for approximately 20 PCR cycles. The mRNA which had been isolated was amplified by in vitro transcription. TCRdb re-called the reads with MiXCR, one entry per CDR3 protein. Of fewer than 90,000 distinct CDR3 sequences in the sample, under 20% were seen once. Sequenced here: PBMCs, sampled before treatment. This sequence was found in a male donor with prostate cancer.

CDR3 in amino acids: CASSQGPSWTGGNNKPGYTF. CDR3 nucleotide sequence: TGCGCCAGCAGCCAAGGTCCCTCGTGGACAGGGGGCAACAACAAACCCGGCTACACCTTC. The chain employs TRBV4-3 and TRBJ1-2, with 11 bases fitting TRBD1. With V trimmed by 1 base and J by 8 bases, 21 bases remained unmatched. The CDR3 is made up of 20 amino acids. Germline V gives CDR1 LGHNA, CDR2 YSLEER.